Listed below are T cell receptor beta chains from one sample, sequenced in a study of identical twins. MiXCR was run by TCRdb on the 5' RACE reads, yielding one entry per CDR3 protein. Of about 530,000 distinct CDR3 sequences in the sample, 13% to 15% were seen once. The same data also contributed to another study, on yellow fever vaccine responses in identical twins.

Material for sequencing was CD4+ T cells sorted from blood. Every receptor here comes from a woman in her late teens or twenties in good health. Both conserved end residues are part of each CDR3. A D gene is named only where the DNA matches it firmly. Clone size is given for some rows only: seen once, a few or many times, or a class if the clone is expanded.

>13|TRBV20-1|NA|TRBJ2-3|NA
TGCAGTGCCCCCCCCTCGATTGGGGATACGCAGTATTTT
CSAPPSIGDTQYF
>13|TRBV10-3|few|TRBJ1-1|NA
TGTGCCATCAGTTGGACCGAGAACACTGAAGCTTTCTTT
CAISWTENTEAFF
>17|TRBV5-1|few|TRBJ2-6|NA
TGCGCCAGCAGCTATACAGGTTCCCTTTCTGGGGCCAACGTCCTGACTTTC
CASSYTGSLSGANVLTF
>14|TRBV6-1|few|TRBJ1-3|TRBD1
TGTGCCAGCAGACGGACAGGGAAGTCGGACACCATATATTTT
CASRRTGKSDTIYF
>12|TRBV28|many|TRBJ2-7|NA
TGTGCCAGCAGTATTAGTACCTACGAGCAGTACTTC
CASSISTYEQYF
>19|TRBV9|NA|TRBJ2-3|NA
TGTGCCAGCAGCGCCACTCCTCTTGTTTGGCGGGCGAGCACAGATACGCAGTATTTT
CASSATPLVWRASTDTQYF
>16|TRBV20-1|few|TRBJ2-3|TRBD2
TGCAGTGCTAGAGGGACTAGCGGGATGAGCACAGATACGCAGTATTTT
CSARGTSGMSTDTQYF
>13|TRBV12-3/TRBV12-4|many|TRBJ2-3|NA
TGTGCCTCCAGGGGCAGGGGAGTAGATACGCAGTATTTT
CASRGRGVDTQYF
>15|TRBV3-1|NA|TRBJ2-3|NA
TGTGCCAGCAGCCAACAGCGGGTCAGCACAGATACGCAGTATTTT
CASSQQRVSTDTQYF
>13|TRBV7-9|NA|TRBJ2-7|NA
TGTGCCAGCAGCTTATCTACTCGGGGGGAGCAGTACTTC
CASSLSTRGEQYF
>11|TRBV20-1|many|TRBJ2-3|NA
TGCAGTGCTAGAGTCGGGGATACGCAGTATTTT
CSARVGDTQYF